This TCR beta chain emerged from a study of blood T cells in healthy people across ages. Primers used in a second PCR of about 7 to 12 cycles were a sample-barcoded 5' primer and a J-beta primer mix. TCRdb redid the calling of the 5' RACE reads with MiXCR, one entry per CDR3 protein. The table shows over 1,300,000 distinct CDR3 sequences, with approximately 59% occurring only once. CDR3 size: 14 residues. V was shortened by 2 bases and J by 5 bases, with 10 bases between the two germline ends. From germline, CDR1 is SGHVS and CDR2 FQNEAQ. V and J are TRBV7-8 and TRBJ2-1; D unresolved. The clonotype was recovered from a man aged 18 to 29 in good health. The sample comprised blood. The CDR3 coding sequence is TGTGCCAGCAGCTTAATCTGGCCGAACAATGAGCAGTTCTTC. Translated, it gives CASSLIWPNNEQFF.